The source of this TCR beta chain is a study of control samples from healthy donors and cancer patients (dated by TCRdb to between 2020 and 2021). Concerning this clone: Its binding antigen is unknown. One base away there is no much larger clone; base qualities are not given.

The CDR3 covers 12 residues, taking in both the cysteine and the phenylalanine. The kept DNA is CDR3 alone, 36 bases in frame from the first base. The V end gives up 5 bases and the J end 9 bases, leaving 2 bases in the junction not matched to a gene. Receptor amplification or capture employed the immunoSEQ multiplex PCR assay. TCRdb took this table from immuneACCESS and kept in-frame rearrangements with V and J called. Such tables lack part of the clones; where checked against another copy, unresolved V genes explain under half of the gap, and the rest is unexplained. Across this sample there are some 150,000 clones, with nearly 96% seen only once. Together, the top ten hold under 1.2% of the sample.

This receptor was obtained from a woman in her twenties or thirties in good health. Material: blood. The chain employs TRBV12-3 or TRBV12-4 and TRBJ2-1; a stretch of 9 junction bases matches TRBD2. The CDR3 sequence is CASSLSGGEQFF. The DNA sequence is TGTGCCAGCAGTCTTAGCGGGGGTGAGCAGTTCTTC.